This T cell receptor beta chain stems from a study of T-cell reconstitution after alpha-beta-depleted transplantation in children (dated by TCRdb to the mid-2010s). Regarding the study in general: Using TCR repertoire profiling, the study followed T-cell immune reconstitution in a quantitative way in children after TCRalphabeta/CD19-depleted allogeneic hematopoietic cell transplantation. Summary of the overall study and its limitations: Apparently early alphabetaT-cell count recovery about two months after transplant reportedly relied on only several hundred rapidly expanded clones derived from non-depleted graft cells. Over the following months the frequencies of hyperexpanded clones went down, and after one year T-cell counts and TCRbeta diversity were mostly credited to newly produced T cells. In some patients, the high TCRbeta diversity seen at day 60 was put down to recipient T cells and intrathymic progenitors that had survived conditioning.

From the cysteine through the phenylalanine, the CDR3 covers 12 amino acids. The DNA shown is the 36-base CDR3, in frame from base 1. V is pared back by 1 base and J by 12 bases, with 13 bases lying between the germline termini. According to the germline V gene (reference sequence), CDR1 reads DFQATT and CDR2 reads SNEGSKA. Concerning this clonotype itself: Its cognate antigen has yet to be identified. No much larger clone is present one base from it, and per-base qualities are unavailable.

The treatment or condition label on this specimen signifies: allogeneic hematopoietic cell transplantation with graft depleted of TCRalphabeta T cells and CD19 B cells. The children who served as transplant recipients had been given grafts of TCRalphabeta/CD19-depleted allogeneic hematopoietic cells. The receptor library was made with PCR. These reads were obtained on an Illumina HiSeq 2500. TCR libraries were prepared with molecular barcoding, using unique molecular identifiers to normalize TCRbeta repertoire quantification. Using fastp trimming at Q25 and MiXCR clonotype assembly, TCRdb reanalyzed the public sequencing data and kept in-frame beta chains. Here each entry gathers all rows of one CDR3 protein and keeps the most common genes and DNA. This sample is represented by about 980,000 distinct CDR3 sequences; about 26% of them were singletons. Together, the top ten hold under 30% of the sample.

This TCR was recovered from a boy younger than two who had a stem cell transplant for SCID, so the T cells may come from the graft donor. The starting material was PBMCs, mostly from graft donor cells, obtained 360 days after TCRalphabeta/CD19-depleted stem cell transplant. The V and J genes are TRBV20-1 and TRBJ1-5; the D gene is perhaps TRBD1, on 6 matching bases. The nucleotides are TGCAGTGCTAGAGCTACGACGGGACACCAGCATTTT. This translates into CSARATTGHQHF.